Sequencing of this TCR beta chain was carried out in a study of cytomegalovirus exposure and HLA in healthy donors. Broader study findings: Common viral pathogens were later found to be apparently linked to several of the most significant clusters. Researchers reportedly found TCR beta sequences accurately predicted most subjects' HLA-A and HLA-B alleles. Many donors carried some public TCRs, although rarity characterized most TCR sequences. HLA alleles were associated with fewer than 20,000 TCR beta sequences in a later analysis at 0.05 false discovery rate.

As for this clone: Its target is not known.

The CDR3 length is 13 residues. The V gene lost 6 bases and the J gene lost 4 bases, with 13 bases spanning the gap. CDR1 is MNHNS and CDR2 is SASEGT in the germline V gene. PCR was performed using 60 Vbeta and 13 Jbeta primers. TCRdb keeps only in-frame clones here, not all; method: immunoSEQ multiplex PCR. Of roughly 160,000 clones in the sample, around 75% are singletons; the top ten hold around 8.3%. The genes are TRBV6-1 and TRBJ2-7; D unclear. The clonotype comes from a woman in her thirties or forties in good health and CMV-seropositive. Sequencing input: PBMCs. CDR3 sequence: CASSAEPGYEQYF. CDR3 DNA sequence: TGTGCCAGCAGCGCCGAGCCGGGTTACGAGCAGTACTTC.